This T cell receptor (beta chain) is drawn from a study of control samples from healthy donors and cancer patients. Repertoires were generated with immunoSEQ multiplex PCR, while TCRdb's copy carries only in-frame clones and drops some. The sample yields more than 100,000 clones, about nine tenths seen once. Sequencing was carried out using PBMCs. This clonotype originated in a man between 50 and 59 years old with head and neck cancer.

CDR3 coding DNA: TGTGCCAGCAGCTTAGGGGGTAGCGGGAGCCATAGCACAGATACGCAGTATTTT. Translation gives CASSLGGSGSHSTDTQYF. The rearrangement uses TRBV7-6 and TRBJ2-3; 9 positions agree with TRBD2. In germline, CDR1 is SGHVS, CDR2 FNYEAQ. V shed 1 base, J shed 0 bases, and the junction held 8 bases outside the gene matches. There are 18 residues in the CDR3.